This TCR beta chain was identified in a study of cytotoxic CD8 clonotypes in ibrutinib-treated CLL. Whole-study results and caveats: Baseline values of clonality outstripped age-matched healthy donors and followed circulating CD8+ T-cell counts. Clonality climbed at ibrutinib response, then dropped toward baseline at progression. Public clonotypes showed up rarely, and on treatment they shrank or held steady.

This clone was seen just once. Its antigen is still unknown. Here immunoSEQ multiplex PCR was the method, and the copy in TCRdb shows in-frame clones only, minus some. This sample has about 300,000 clones; 76% occur once, and the top ten carry approximately 5.6%. The germline CDR1 and CDR2 sequences are SQVTM and ANQGSEA. Trimming pared 6 bases from V and 1 base from J, leaving 15 bases between. CDR3 length: 14 amino acids. The V gene is TRBV29-1, the J gene TRBJ1-1, with a weak D call TRBD1 (6 bases). The sequenced sample was PBMCs, obtained at disease progression, from a patient treated with ibrutinib. The clonotype originates from a human donor with chronic lymphocytic leukemia. CDR3 nucleotides: TGCAGCGTCCTGAATAGGGGACAGAACACTGAAGCTTTCTTT. Protein sequence: CSVLNRGQNTEAFF.